This TCR beta chain was captured in a study of HIV-infected patients and healthy controls. Each CDR3 protein gets one entry after TCRdb re-called the 5' RACE reads with MiXCR. Seen here are 60,000 to 70,000 distinct CDR3 sequences, 15% to 20% observed once, and the top ten hold more than 1.2%. Germline CDR1 MNHEY, CDR2 SVGAGI. The CDR3 consists of 15 residues. Trimming took 2 bases from V and 9 from J; bases not matched to a gene: 9. This TCR derives from a human donor in good health. Sequencing was performed on CD4+ T cells from blood. The gene calls are TRBV6-5 and TRBJ2-1; 8 nucleotides agree with TRBD2. Written as DNA, the CDR3 is TGTGCCAGCAGTTACCGGGGGGGGAGAGGTGGTGAGCAGTTCTTC. Its protein is CASSYRGGRGGEQFF.